This TCR beta chain is drawn from a study of T-cell reconstitution after alpha-beta-depleted transplantation in children. J lost 7 bases, V lost 8 bases, and 5 bases had no gene match. The CDR3 totals 12 residues. Preparation of the TCRbeta library was carried out with unique molecular identifiers. Each CDR3 protein gets one entry after TCRdb re-called the PCR reads with MiXCR. Here the sample spans almost 400,000 distinct CDR3 sequences, just over 20% being singletons. The sequenced sample was PBMCs from the stem cell graft donor, obtained from the stem cell graft. The chain recombines TRBV12-3 or TRBV12-4 with TRBJ1-1; 9 bases match TRBD1. The clonotype was recovered from a human donor who donated a stem cell graft to a child with acute myeloid leukemia. The CDR3 is CASRTGVIEAFF. In nucleotides, the CDR3 is TGTGCCAGCCGGACAGGGGTGATTGAAGCTTTCTTT.